Following are 20 T cell receptor beta chains from one sample sequenced in a study of graft-versus-host responses after intestinal transplantation (dated by TCRdb to the early 2020s). The time point label corresponds to: cells obtained before transplantation from donor or recipient. These TCRs' antigens remain unknown. Libraries came from the immunoSEQ multiplex PCR assay. TCRdb took over this immuneACCESS table, retaining in-frame rearrangements with V and J assigned. Such tables are incomplete; in checked studies, under half of the missing clones stem from an unresolved V gene, and the remainder is unexplained. The sample yields 70,000 to 95,000 clones; roughly 90% were counted once. The ten largest clones take up around 0.11% of the sample. Sequencing was performed on unstimulated CD4+ T cells sorted from spleen or lymph node cells, taken before intestinal transplant. Every receptor here comes from a human donor who received an intestinal transplant.

This chain uses TRBV5-6 with TRBJ2-1, with 7 bases aligning to TRBD2. CDR1 and CDR2 (germline): SGHDT, YYEEEE. J gave up 6 bases and V 0 bases, and 9 bases lay outside the gene matches. CDR3 length: 16 residues. CDR3 in amino acids: CASSLVGGGEVNEQFF. CDR3 nucleotides: TGTGCCAGCAGCTTGGTGGGGGGGGGTGAAGTCAATGAGCAGTTCTTC.

The chain couples TRBV18 to TRBJ2-1; the D is unclear. The germline V and J ends were trimmed by 0 bases and 7 bases, with 7 bases remaining between them. The CDR3 has 13 amino acids. The germline V gene encodes CDR1 KGHSH and CDR2 LQKENI. The CDR3 is CASSPPSRNEQFF. The CDR3 nucleotides read TGTGCCAGCTCACCACCCTCTAGAAATGAGCAGTTCTTC.

The V and J genes are TRBV6-6 and TRBJ1-2; no firm D call. The CDR3 contains 15 residues. V was cut by 5 bases and J by 7 bases, with 20 bases left in between. Germline V gene sequence: CDR1 MNHNY, CDR2 SVGAGI (reference sequence). Here the CDR3 DNA reads TGTGCCAGCAGTGGGAGGGCCGACCGTATTGGTGGCTACACCTTC. It encodes CASSGRADRIGGYTF.

This clone was counted between two and nine times. The CDR3 sequence: CASSQGVGLKNQPQHF. The CDR3 nucleotides are TGCGCCAGCAGCCAAGGGGTCGGACTAAAAAATCAGCCCCAGCATTTT. This chain connects TRBV4-1 to TRBJ1-5; D uncertain. The germline V gene has CDR1 MGHRA and CDR2 YSYEKL. Trimming took 1 base from V and 4 from J, leaving 14 bases between them. The CDR3 loop spans 16 amino acids.

The rearrangement uses TRBV25-1 and TRBJ2-3; D is ambiguous. The V end lost 1 base, the J end lost 1 base, and 12 bases lay between the germline ends. Germline V gene data show CDR1 as MGHDK and CDR2 as SYGVNS. This CDR3 is built from 16 residues. CDR3 coding DNA: TGTGCCAGCAGTGAATCCCGACACATTGGCACAGATACGCAGTATTTT. This encodes CASSESRHIGTDTQYF.

V and J are TRBV11-3 and TRBJ2-4; 10 bases agree with TRBD1. This CDR3 contains 17 residues. The V gene end was trimmed by 4 bases and the J gene end by 3 bases; junction bases not matched to a gene: 9. CDR1 is SGHNT and CDR2 is YENEEA in the germline V gene. The CDR3 protein is CASSSPDRGPVKNIQYF. CDR3 nucleotide sequence: TGTGCCAGCAGCTCACCCGACAGGGGGCCGGTCAAAAACATTCAGTACTTC.

The rearrangement uses TRBV18 and TRBJ2-1, with 8 bases matching TRBD2. Trimming cost V 3 bases and J 4 bases; bases outside gene matches: 5. Germline CDR1 reads KGHSH; CDR2 reads LQKENI. CDR3 length equals 15 residues. CDR3 coding DNA: TGTGCCAGCTCACCCCCCGAGCGGGGGTACAATGAGCAGTTCTTC. It codes for CASSPPERGYNEQFF.

This chain uses TRBV5-1 with TRBJ2-5, with 11 bases that match TRBD2. Germline V gene lookup returns CDR1 SGHRS and CDR2 YFSETQ. This CDR3 is built from 17 residues. V lost 0 bases and J lost 5; bases outside the gene matches: 9. In DNA, the CDR3 is TGCGCCAGCAGCTTGGTTGTGACTAGCGGGGTGGGGGAGACCCAGTACTTC. Translation gives CASSLVVTSGVGETQYF.

This CDR3 reads CASSPGTNSYEQYF. As DNA, the CDR3 is TGTGCCAGCTCACCGGGGACAAATTCCTACGAGCAGTACTTC. The rearrangement links TRBV18 to TRBJ2-7; D is possibly TRBD1 (6 bases). Germline V CDR1 and CDR2: KGHSH, LQKENI. The CDR3 consists of 14 residues. V dropped 3 bases and J dropped 1 base, with 10 bases sitting between them.

The chain carries TRBV2 and TRBJ2-7; 8 bases align to TRBD1. J was trimmed by 3 bases and V by 6 bases; bases with no gene match: 4. Germline V gene data show CDR1 as SNHLY and CDR2 as FYNNEI. The CDR3 is 13 residues long. For the CDR3, the DNA is TGTGCCAGCAGCCCGGACAGGGTCTACGAGCAGTACTTC. The encoded protein is CASSPDRVYEQYF.

The chain recombines TRBV5-6 with TRBJ2-7, with TRBD2 matching 14 bases. V was clipped by 4 bases and J by 3 bases; unmatched bases: 6. The V gene's germline CDR1 is SGHDT and CDR2 YYEEEE. The CDR3 is 16 amino acids. The CDR3 is CASSTGTSGGDYEQYF. For the CDR3, the DNA is TGTGCCAGCAGCACCGGGACTAGCGGGGGTGACTACGAGCAGTACTTC.

The chain uses TRBV27 and TRBJ2-2, with 7 bases matching TRBD2. The V segment lost 1 base and the J segment 3 bases; nucleotides outside the gene matches: 8. Germline-derived CDR1 and CDR2 are MNHEY and SMNVEV (reference sequence). This CDR3 is built from 17 residues. The CDR3 bases are TGTGCCAGCAGTTTATGGGGGGGACCAATGGACACCGGGGAGCTGTTTTTT. Its protein product is CASSLWGGPMDTGELFF.

V and J are TRBV11-2 and TRBJ1-2, with D tentatively TRBD1 (5 bases). Per germline, CDR1 SGHAT and CDR2 FQNNGV. Deletions cut 4 bases from V and 2 bases from J, with 14 bases between. CDR3 length: 15 amino acids. The CDR3 protein is CASSSEGWGNYGYTF. The CDR3 DNA follows: TGTGCCAGCAGCTCGGAGGGGTGGGGGAACTATGGCTACACCTTC.

The chain joins TRBV11-2 to TRBJ1-4, with D possibly TRBD1 on 6 matching bases. The CDR3 covers 13 residues. The germline CDR1 and CDR2 sequences are SGHAT and FQNNGV. V lost 3 bases to trimming and J lost 5 bases, with 7 bases between them. This chain's CDR3 is CASSFDRNEKLFF. The CDR3 bases are TGTGCCAGCAGCTTCGACAGGAATGAAAAACTGTTTTTT.

This sequence joins TRBV5-1 and TRBJ2-7; 7 nucleotides agree with TRBD1. Germline V gene data show CDR1 as SGHRS and CDR2 as YFSETQ. This CDR3 is built from 13 residues. Trimming cost V 3 bases and J 6 bases; bases outside gene matches: 6. The CDR3 loop is CASSWRQGGEQYF. The CDR3 DNA reads as TGCGCCAGCAGCTGGAGACAGGGTGGCGAGCAGTACTTC.

This chain links TRBV29-1 with TRBJ2-1; TRBD2 might be the D (5 bases). The germline V and J ends were trimmed by 4 bases and 8 bases, with 12 bases remaining between them. In germline, CDR1 is SQVTM, CDR2 ANQGSEA. The CDR3 is 12 amino acids. For the CDR3, the DNA is TGCAGCGTTGTTTCTAGCTGGGATGAGCAGTTCTTC. It specifies CSVVSSWDEQFF.

V usage is TRBV19 and J usage is TRBJ2-3; D possibly corresponds to TRBD1 (6 bases). Between the trimmed V and J ends, which lost 6 bases and 2 bases, there was a span of 12 bases. In germline, CDR1 is LNHDA, CDR2 SQIVND (reference sequence). The CDR3 consists of 14 residues. The CDR3 sequence: CASRRQGTTDTQYF. Written as DNA, the CDR3 is TGTGCCAGTAGGCGTCAGGGGACCACAGATACGCAGTATTTT.

V usage is TRBV6-5 and J usage is TRBJ1-1; D is undetermined. Germline loops: CDR1 MNHEY, CDR2 SVGAGI. The germline V and J ends were trimmed by 2 bases and 0 bases, with 13 bases remaining between them. The length of the CDR3 is 16 residues. This CDR3 is CASSYQAAVMNTEAFF. The CDR3 nucleotides read TGTGCCAGCAGTTACCAGGCAGCCGTCATGAACACTGAAGCTTTCTTT.

This sequence joins TRBV7-6 and TRBJ1-2; D might be TRBD1 (5 bases). Germline V gene sequence: CDR1 SGHVS, CDR2 FNYEAQ. With 1 base removed from V and 6 bases from J, the gap between germline ends came to 9 bases. This CDR3 has 13 residues. The CDR3 DNA is TGTGCCAGCAGCTTAGGGGGAGGGGATGGCTACACCTTC. This translates into CASSLGGGDGYTF.

The J gene is TRBJ1-1, the V gene TRBV10-2, with a tentative D call TRBD1 (5 bases). The CDR3 length is 16 residues. Trimming cost V 6 bases and J 8 bases, with 25 bases left between them. From germline, CDR1 is WSHSY and CDR2 SAAADI. CDR3 bases: TGCGCCAGCAGCCCACAGGCAGGGTGGTATATGGCCGAAGCTTTCTTT. Protein product: CASSPQAGWYMAEAFF.